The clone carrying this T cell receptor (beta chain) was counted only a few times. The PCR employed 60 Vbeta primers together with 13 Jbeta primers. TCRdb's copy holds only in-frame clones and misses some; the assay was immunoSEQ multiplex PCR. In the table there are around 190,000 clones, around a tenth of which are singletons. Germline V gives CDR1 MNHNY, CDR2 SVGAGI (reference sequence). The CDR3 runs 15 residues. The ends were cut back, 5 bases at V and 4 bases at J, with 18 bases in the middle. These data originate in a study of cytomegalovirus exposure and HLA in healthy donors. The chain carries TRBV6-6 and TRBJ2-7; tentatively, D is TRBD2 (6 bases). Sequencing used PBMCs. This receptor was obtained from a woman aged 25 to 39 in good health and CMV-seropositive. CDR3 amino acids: CASSTPRASAYEQYF. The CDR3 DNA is TGTGCCAGCAGTACCCCTCGGGCTAGCGCTTACGAGCAGTACTTC.